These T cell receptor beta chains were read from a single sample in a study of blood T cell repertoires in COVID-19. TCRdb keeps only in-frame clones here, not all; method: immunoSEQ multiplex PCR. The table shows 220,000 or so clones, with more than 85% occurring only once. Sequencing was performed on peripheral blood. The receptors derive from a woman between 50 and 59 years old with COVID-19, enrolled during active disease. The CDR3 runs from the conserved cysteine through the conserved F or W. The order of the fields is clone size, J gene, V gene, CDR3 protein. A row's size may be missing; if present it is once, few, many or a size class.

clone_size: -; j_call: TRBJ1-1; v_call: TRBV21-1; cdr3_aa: CASSGPDRGRRDTEAFF
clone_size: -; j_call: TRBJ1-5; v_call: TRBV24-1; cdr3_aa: CATSEPGRNQPQHF
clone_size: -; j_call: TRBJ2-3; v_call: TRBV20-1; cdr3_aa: CSAREDTQYF
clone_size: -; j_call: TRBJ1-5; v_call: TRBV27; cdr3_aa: CASSLTWGGNQPQHF
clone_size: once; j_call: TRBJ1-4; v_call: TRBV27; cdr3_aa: CASSLKSGSNEKLFF
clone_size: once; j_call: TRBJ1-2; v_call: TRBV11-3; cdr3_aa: CASSPRQGTVYGYTF
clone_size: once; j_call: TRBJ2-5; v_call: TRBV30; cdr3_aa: CASSLTHGGTQYF
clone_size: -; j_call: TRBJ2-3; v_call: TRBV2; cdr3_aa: CASLRGTDTQYF
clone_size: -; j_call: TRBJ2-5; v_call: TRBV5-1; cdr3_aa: CASSLNGAQGKTSSETQYF
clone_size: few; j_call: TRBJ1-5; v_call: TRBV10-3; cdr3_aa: CAITGTPNQPQHF
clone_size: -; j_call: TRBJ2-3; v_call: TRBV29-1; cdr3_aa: CSVLKEGIIDTQYF